The clone carrying this T cell receptor beta chain was counted only a few times. The sample originates from a study of shared clonotypes between healthy human individuals. The CDR3 length is 10 residues. V was clipped by 3 bases and J by 7 bases, with 4 bases between them. Germline values: CDR1 MNHEY, CDR2 SMNVEV (reference sequence). The repertoire was sequenced with immunoSEQ multiplex PCR; TCRdb's copy has only in-frame clones and lacks some. The data show about 300,000 clones, less than 85% seen once. The sequencing input was memory CD4+ T cells sorted from blood. The subset here: CD45RA-negative fraction. This receptor was obtained from a man younger than 40 in good health. The rearrangement joins TRBV27 to TRBJ2-7; D is uncertain. As DNA, the CDR3 is TGTGCCAGCAGTTTTAGTGAGCAGTACTTC. Translating gives CASSFSEQYF.